The T cell receptor (beta chain) described here comes from a study of PD-1 blockade in classical Hodgkin lymphoma. As for the study in general: The nivolumab dose that patients received was 3 mg/kg, given intravenously every 2 weeks. Whole-study findings and limits: Reports described newly diagnosed patients as having lower baseline TCR diversity than healthy donors. In CD4+ cells, TCR diversity went up significantly by C4D1, but in CD8+ cells it did not.

The protocol was immunoSEQ multiplex PCR, while the TCRdb copy is restricted to in-frame clones and leaves out a portion. The sample contains about 60,000 clones, approximately 90% of which appear only once. Time point indicated: cycle 4 day 1 (C4D1), after more than five weeks of nivolumab. Brentuximab vedotin exposure varied among the patients, all of whom had relapsed after autologous stem cell transplantation. Classifying best responses yielded complete response, partial response or progressive disease. About this clone: Its specificity is unknown.

V lost 5 bases to trimming and J lost 7 bases; unmatched junction nucleotides: 5. Germline assignment: CDR1 ENHRY and CDR2 SYGVKD. The CDR3 length is 14 residues. This sample comprised peripheral blood mononuclear cells (PBMCs), obtained before the fourth cycle of nivolumab. The V call is TRBV10-3, the J call TRBJ2-2, with 9 nucleotides matching TRBD1. The TCR comes from a human donor with classical Hodgkin lymphoma. In nucleotides, the CDR3 is TGTGCCATCAGTTTGGACAGGGGCGACGGGGAGCTGTTTTTT. Its protein is CAISLDRGDGELFF.